This TCR beta chain is drawn from a study of CD8 T cells in ankylosing spondylitis. Germline CDR1 is SNHLY and CDR2 is FYNNEI. This CDR3 comprises 15 residues. Losses at the gene ends were 5 bases for V and 9 bases for J; bases not matched to a gene: 7. From the 5' RACE reads, TCRdb called clonotypes with MiXCR, one entry per CDR3 protein. The sample has approximately 350,000 distinct CDR3 sequences; 20% to 25% are singletons. V usage is TRBV2 and J usage is TRBJ2-1, with 13 bases matching TRBD2. The sample was blood, either unsorted or a sorted T cell fraction (not recorded which). The origin of this receptor is a male donor with ankylosing spondylitis or in good health (not recorded which). CDR3 loop: CASSSQTSGGPEQFF. The CDR3 coding sequence is TGTGCCAGCAGTAGCCAGACTAGCGGGGGGCCTGAGCAGTTCTTC.